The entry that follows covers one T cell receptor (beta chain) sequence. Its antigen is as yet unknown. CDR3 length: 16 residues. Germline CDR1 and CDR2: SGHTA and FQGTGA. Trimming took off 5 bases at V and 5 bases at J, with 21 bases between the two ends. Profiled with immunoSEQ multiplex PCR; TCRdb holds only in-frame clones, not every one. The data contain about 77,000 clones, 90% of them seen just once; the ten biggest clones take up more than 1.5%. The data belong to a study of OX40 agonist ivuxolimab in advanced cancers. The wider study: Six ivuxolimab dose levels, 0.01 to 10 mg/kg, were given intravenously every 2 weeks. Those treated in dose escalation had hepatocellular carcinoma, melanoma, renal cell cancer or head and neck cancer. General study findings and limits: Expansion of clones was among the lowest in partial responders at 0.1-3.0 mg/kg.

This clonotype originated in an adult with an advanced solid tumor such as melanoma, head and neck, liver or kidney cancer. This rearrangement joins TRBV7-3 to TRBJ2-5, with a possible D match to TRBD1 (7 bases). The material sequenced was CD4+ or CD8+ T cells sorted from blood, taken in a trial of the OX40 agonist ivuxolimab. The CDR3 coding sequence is TGTGCCAGCAGCCCTACCATGACAGGGAGCGGGGAGACCCAGTACTTC. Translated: CASSPTMTGSGETQYF.